One T cell receptor beta chain is described in this entry. The specificity of this receptor is unknown. There are no base qualities to consult, and no much larger clone falls within one base. The sample comes from a study of cytomegalovirus exposure and HLA in healthy donors (dated by TCRdb to 2016 to 2017). Study-wide context: According to a later analysis, the 110 or so validation repertoires were produced on the same platform as the 666 repertoires of the first cohort. The aim of the study was to test whether cataloging public T cell receptors could identify signatures of past pathogen exposure. In addition to the first cohort of approximately 670 subjects, a separate validation cohort of 120 different subjects was used. The study combined high-throughput TCR immunosequencing, statistical association of individual TCRs with disease status, and machine learning to predict cytomegalovirus infection status. Results and caveats for the whole study, not just this receptor: While some public TCRs were present in many individuals, most TCR sequences turned up only very rarely across donors. Of the cluster scores, 90% to 95% were above 0 in a later analysis, which found that TCRs clustered in the first cohort also tended to co-occur in the approximately 130 validation repertoires. In the study, approximately 160 TCR beta chains were listed as associated with cytomegalovirus. Cytomegalovirus status was reported to be diagnosed by the classifier with high specificity and sensitivity in both the original and validation cohorts. In vitro tests confirmed that a few of the cytomegalovirus-associated TCR beta chains recognize cytomegalovirus antigens. A later analysis lacked HLA typing for the validation cohort, so it scored co-occurrence in that cohort across all 120 or so repertoires. It was suggested by the authors that the approach could potentially be generalized to other disease states and immunological phenotypes.

Separate from the approximately 700-subject first cohort, the validation cohort of 120 subjects was the group to which the donors belonged. Library method: the immunoSEQ multiplex PCR assay. The authors' pipeline ran thus. A statistical classification framework was built to diagnose cytomegalovirus status from the catalog of TCR beta chain sequences. TCRdb mirrors the immuneACCESS table, restricted to in-frame sequences. Some clones are absent from its copies; in checked studies, under half trace to an unresolved V gene, and the reason for the others is unknown. That table gives V, J and clone size, and the DNA gave D and trimming. For this sample the table gives roughly 110,000 clones, of which roughly nine tenths were detected only once. Clones ranked in the top ten supply about 1.8% of the sample. Measured from the cysteine to the phenylalanine, the CDR3 is 10 residues long. The DNA shown is the 30-base CDR3, in frame from base 1. CDR1 LNHDA and CDR2 SQIVND are derived from the germline V gene (reference sequence).

The rearranged segments are TRBV19 and TRBJ2-7, with 9 central nucleotides matching TRBD1. This TCR came from a woman under 30 in good health and CMV-seropositive. The material sequenced was PBMCs. At the DNA level, the sequence is TGTCAGACAGGGGGTCGGGAGCAGTACTTC. This gives the protein CQTGGREQYF.